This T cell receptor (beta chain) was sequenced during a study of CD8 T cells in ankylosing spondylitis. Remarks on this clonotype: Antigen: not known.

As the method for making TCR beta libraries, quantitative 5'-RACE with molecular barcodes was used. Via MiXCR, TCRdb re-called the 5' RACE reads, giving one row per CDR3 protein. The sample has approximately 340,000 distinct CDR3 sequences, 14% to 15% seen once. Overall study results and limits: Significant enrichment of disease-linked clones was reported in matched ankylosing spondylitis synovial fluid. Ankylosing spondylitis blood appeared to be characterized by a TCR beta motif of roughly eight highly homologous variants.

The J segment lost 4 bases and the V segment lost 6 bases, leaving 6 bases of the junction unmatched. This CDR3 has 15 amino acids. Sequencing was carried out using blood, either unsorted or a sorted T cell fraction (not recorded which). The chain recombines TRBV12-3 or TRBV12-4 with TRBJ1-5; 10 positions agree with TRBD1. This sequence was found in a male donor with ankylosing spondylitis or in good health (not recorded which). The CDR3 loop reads CASSLTGGQNQPQHF. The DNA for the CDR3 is TGTGCCAGCAGCCTGACAGGGGGCCAGAATCAGCCCCAGCATTTT.